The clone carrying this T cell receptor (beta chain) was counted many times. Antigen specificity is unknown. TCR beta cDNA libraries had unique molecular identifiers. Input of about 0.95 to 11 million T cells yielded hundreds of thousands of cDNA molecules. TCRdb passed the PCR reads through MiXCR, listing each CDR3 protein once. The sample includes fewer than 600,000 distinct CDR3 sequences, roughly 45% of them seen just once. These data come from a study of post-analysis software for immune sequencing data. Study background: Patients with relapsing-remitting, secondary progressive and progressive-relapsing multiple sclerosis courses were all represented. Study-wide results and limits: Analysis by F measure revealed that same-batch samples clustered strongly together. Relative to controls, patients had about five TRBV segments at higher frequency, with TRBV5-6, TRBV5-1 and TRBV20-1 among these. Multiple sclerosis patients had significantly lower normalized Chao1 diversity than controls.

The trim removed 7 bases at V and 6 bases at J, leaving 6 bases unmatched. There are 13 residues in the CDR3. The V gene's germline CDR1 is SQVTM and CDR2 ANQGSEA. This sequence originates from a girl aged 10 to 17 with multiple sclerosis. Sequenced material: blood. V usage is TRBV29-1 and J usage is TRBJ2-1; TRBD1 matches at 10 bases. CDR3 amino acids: CSAGGQGLNEQFF. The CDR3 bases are TGCAGCGCCGGGGGACAGGGGCTCAATGAGCAGTTCTTC.